This T cell receptor beta chain was retrieved from a study of blood T cell repertoires in COVID-19. Overall study: Specimens from acute and convalescent COVID-19 originated in the United States, Italy and Spain. From T cells, B-cell-depleted T cells, or PBMCs came the material, which was cDNA or gDNA.

This clone was observed many times. The ends lost 0 bases at V and 2 bases at J; junction bases unmatched: 8. Germline V gene sequence: CDR1 LGHNA, CDR2 YSLEER. CDR3 length: 18 residues. Original data processing: For nucleated cells, counts were estimated from reference gene primer amplification. Assay: immunoSEQ multiplex PCR; the TCRdb copy retains only in-frame clones and omits some. V and J calls and clone size are those listed in that table; D and trimming were worked out from the DNA. The data hold about 220,000 clones, with 70% to 90% observed a single time. Seattle's enrolled individuals joined amid active infection and were then monitored longitudinally.

The receptor was isolated from a woman in her seventies with COVID-19, enrolled during active disease. The sequencing sample was made of peripheral blood. This sequence joins TRBV4-3 and TRBJ2-1, with 9 bases lining up with TRBD2. The CDR3: CASSQEIAGEMTYNEQFF. The CDR3 DNA reads TGCGCCAGCAGCCAAGAAATAGCGGGAGAGATGACCTACAATGAGCAGTTCTTC.